This T cell receptor beta chain is from a study of blood T cells in healthy people across ages. Then a second PCR, running about 6 to 12 cycles, was carried out with a sample-barcoded 5' primer and a J-beta primer mix. TCRdb redid the calling of the 5' RACE reads with MiXCR, one entry per CDR3 protein. In the table there are around 1,800,000 distinct CDR3 sequences, about 39% of which are singletons. This clonotype showed up many times. V was cut by 2 bases and J by 2 bases, with 7 bases left in between. Germline V gene lookup returns CDR1 MNHEY and CDR2 SVGEGT. This CDR3 is built from 14 residues. The chain joins TRBV6-2 or TRBV6-3 to TRBJ1-5; D is unresolved. The sequence derives from a human donor in good health. Material for sequencing was blood. The CDR3 sequence is CASSYGLGNQPQHF. The CDR3 DNA reads TGTGCCAGCAGTTACGGTTTGGGCAATCAGCCCCAGCATTTT.